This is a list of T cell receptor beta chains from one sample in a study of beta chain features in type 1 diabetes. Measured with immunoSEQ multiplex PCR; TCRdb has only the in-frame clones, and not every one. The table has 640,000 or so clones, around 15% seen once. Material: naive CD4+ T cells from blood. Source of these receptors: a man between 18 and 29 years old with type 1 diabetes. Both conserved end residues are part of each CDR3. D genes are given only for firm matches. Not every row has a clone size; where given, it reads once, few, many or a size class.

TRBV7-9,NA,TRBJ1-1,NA,CASSSQSNTEAFF,TGTGCCAGCAGCTCCCAATCGAACACTGAAGCTTTCTTT
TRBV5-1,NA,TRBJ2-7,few,CASSPTGSYEQYF,TGCGCCAGCAGCCCGACAGGATCCTACGAGCAGTACTTC
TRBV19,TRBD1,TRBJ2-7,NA,CASKTGASEQYF,TGTGCCAGTAAGACAGGGGCCAGCGAGCAGTACTTC
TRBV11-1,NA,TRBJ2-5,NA,CASSSQDRQETQYF,TGTGCCAGCAGCTCACAAGACAGACAAGAGACCCAGTACTTC
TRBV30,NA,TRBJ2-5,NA,CAWTPGQETQYF,TGTGCCTGGACCCCGGGGCAAGAGACCCAGTACTTC
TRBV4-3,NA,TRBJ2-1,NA,CASSQALWVAAEQFF,TGCGCCAGCAGCCAAGCGTTGTGGGTGGCGGCTGAGCAGTTCTTC
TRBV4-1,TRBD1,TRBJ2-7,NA,CASSRDRGNEQYF,TGCGCCAGCAGCCGGGACAGGGGAAACGAGCAGTACTTC
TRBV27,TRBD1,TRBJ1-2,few,CASSPGTGGRGYTF,TGTGCCAGCAGTCCTGGGACAGGTGGACGTGGCTACACCTTC
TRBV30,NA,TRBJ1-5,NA,CAFTEVSGNQPQHF,TGTGCCTTTACGGAGGTATCGGGCAATCAGCCCCAGCATTTT
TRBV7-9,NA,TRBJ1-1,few,CASTPDSEAFF,TGTGCCAGCACCCCGGACAGTGAAGCTTTCTTT
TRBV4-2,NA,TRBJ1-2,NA,CASSQGGPGSTSGYTF,TGTGCCAGCAGCCAAGGGGGCCCGGGGTCGACCAGTGGCTACACCTTC
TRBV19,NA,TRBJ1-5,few,CASSRLLGQIYSNQPQHF,TGTGCCAGTAGTCGCCTCTTGGGGCAGATTTATAGCAATCAGCCCCAGCATTTT
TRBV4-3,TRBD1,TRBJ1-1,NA,CASSQEYRGSEAFF,TGCGCCAGCAGCCAAGAATACAGGGGGAGTGAAGCTTTCTTT
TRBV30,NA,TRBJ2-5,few,CAWSGVGLQETQYF,TGTGCCTGGAGTGGGGTTGGGCTGCAAGAGACCCAGTACTTC
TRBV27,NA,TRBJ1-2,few,CASSPIPAGRYKPSYTF,TGTGCCAGCAGTCCGATCCCGGCAGGGCGATACAAGCCCAGCTACACCTTC
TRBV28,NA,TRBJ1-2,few,CASRPHRGRVLGYTF,TGTGCCAGCAGGCCTCACCGGGGACGGGTTCTGGGCTACACCTTC
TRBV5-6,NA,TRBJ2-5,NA,CASSGVTIETQYF,TGTGCCAGCAGCGGGGTGACAATAGAGACCCAGTACTTC
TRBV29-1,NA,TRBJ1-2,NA,CSVDSRGGYGYTF,TGCAGCGTTGATAGTAGGGGAGGCTATGGCTACACCTTC
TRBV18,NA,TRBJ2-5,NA,CASSPSEETQYF,TGTGCCAGCTCCCCCTCCGAAGAGACCCAGTACTTC
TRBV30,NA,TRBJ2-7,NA,CAWSVHLAITYEQYF,TGTGCCTGGAGTGTACACCTAGCGATTACCTACGAGCAGTACTTC
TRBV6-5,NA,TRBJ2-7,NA,CASSYSIQTAFYEQYF,TGTGCCAGCAGTTACTCCATCCAGACAGCATTCTACGAGCAGTACTTC
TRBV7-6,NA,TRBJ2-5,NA,CASSLGIKGSQETQYF,TGTGCCAGCAGCTTGGGCATTAAGGGCAGCCAAGAGACCCAGTACTTC
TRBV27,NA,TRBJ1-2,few,CASSMGETRGYTF,TGTGCCAGCAGTATGGGGGAGACAAGGGGCTACACCTTC
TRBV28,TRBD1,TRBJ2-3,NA,CASSFAQGRLDTQYF,TGTGCCAGCAGTTTCGCACAGGGGCGTTTAGATACGCAGTATTTT
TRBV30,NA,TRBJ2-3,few,CAWSLVNTDTQYF,TGTGCCTGGAGTTTGGTTAACACAGATACGCAGTATTTT
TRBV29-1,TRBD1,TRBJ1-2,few,CSVAKNTGGDGYTF,TGCAGCGTCGCCAAGAACACAGGGGGAGATGGCTACACCTTC
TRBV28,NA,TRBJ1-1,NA,CASSLPSRTEAFF,TGTGCCAGCAGTCTCCCATCCCGAACTGAAGCTTTCTTT
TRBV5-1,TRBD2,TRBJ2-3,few,CASSSQTSGSTDTQYF,TGCGCCAGCAGTTCACAGACTAGCGGGAGTACAGATACGCAGTATTTT
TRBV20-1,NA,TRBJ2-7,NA,CSAPSVREQYF,TGCAGTGCCCCGTCCGTCCGCGAGCAGTACTTC
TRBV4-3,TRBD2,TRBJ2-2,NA,CASSQEGLAVTGELFF,TGCGCCAGCAGCCAAGAAGGACTAGCGGTCACCGGGGAGCTGTTTTTT
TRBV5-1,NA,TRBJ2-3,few,CASSGIAGTDTQYF,TGCGCCAGCAGCGGAATAGCGGGCACAGATACGCAGTATTTT
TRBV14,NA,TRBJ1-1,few,CASSLTGSTEAFF,TGTGCCAGCAGCCTTACAGGGTCCACTGAAGCTTTCTTT
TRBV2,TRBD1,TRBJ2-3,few,CASLKQGPSTDTQYF,TGTGCCAGCCTCAAACAGGGGCCTAGCACAGATACGCAGTATTTT
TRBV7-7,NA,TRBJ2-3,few,CASSFSSRGQVYF,TGTGCTAGCAGCTTTTCCTCCCGGGGCCAAGTCTATTTT
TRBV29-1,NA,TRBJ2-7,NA,CSVAHNPGHILYEQYF,TGCAGCGTTGCCCATAATCCAGGGCATATTCTCTACGAGCAGTACTTC
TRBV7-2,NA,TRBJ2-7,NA,CASSFDWVEQYF,TGTGCCAGCAGTTTTGATTGGGTTGAGCAGTACTTC
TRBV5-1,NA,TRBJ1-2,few,CASSLDGGEGYGYTF,TGCGCCAGCAGCTTGGACGGCGGTGAAGGTTATGGCTACACCTTC
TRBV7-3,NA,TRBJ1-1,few,CASSLSGDTEAFF,TGTGCCAGCAGCTTAAGTGGGGACACTGAAGCTTTCTTT
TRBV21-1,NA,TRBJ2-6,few,CASSNGTRGGQPSGANVLTF,TGTGCCAGCAGCAATGGGACGAGGGGCGGACAGCCCTCTGGGGCCAACGTCCTGACTTTC
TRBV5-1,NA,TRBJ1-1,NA,CASSHTRGLAEAFF,TGCGCCAGCAGCCACACCAGGGGATTAGCTGAAGCTTTCTTT
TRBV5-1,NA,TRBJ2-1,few,CASSGSPGAYNEQFF,TGCGCCAGCAGCGGGTCGCCCGGAGCCTACAATGAGCAGTTCTTC
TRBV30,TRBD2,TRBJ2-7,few,CAWTVAGSYEQYF,TGTGCCTGGACTGTAGCGGGATCCTACGAGCAGTACTTC
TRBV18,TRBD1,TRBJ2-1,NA,CASFPGTGYNEQFF,TGTGCCAGTTTCCCCGGGACAGGGTACAATGAGCAGTTCTTC
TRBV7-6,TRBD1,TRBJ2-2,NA,CASSLGQGGTGELFF,TGTGCCAGCAGCCTTGGACAGGGCGGCACCGGGGAGCTGTTTTTT
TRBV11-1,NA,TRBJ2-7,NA,CASSVGTASYEQYF,TGTGCCAGCAGCGTTGGGACGGCCTCCTACGAGCAGTACTTC
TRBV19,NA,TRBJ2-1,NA,CASSITGNEQFF,TGTGCCAGTAGTATTACCGGCAATGAGCAGTTCTTC
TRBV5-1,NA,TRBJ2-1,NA,CASSSIGESSYNEQFF,TGCGCCAGCAGCTCTATAGGGGAGAGCTCCTACAATGAGCAGTTCTTC
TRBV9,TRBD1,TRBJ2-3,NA,CASSIQGFGDTQYF,TGTGCCAGCAGCATACAGGGGTTCGGTGATACGCAGTATTTT
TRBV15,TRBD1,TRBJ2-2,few,CATSGGQGNTGELFF,TGTGCCACCAGCGGGGGACAGGGGAACACCGGGGAGCTGTTTTTT
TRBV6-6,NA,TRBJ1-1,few,CASTRQVEAFF,TGTGCCAGCACCAGACAGGTTGAAGCTTTCTTT
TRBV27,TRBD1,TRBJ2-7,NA,CASSLQFPGQGYEQYF,TGTGCCAGCAGTTTACAATTCCCGGGACAGGGGTACGAGCAGTACTTC
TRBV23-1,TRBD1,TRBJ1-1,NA,CASRAQWTGMNTEAFF,TGCGCCAGCAGGGCTCAATGGACAGGGATGAACACTGAAGCTTTCTTT
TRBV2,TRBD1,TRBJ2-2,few,CASRVLFGDRGFTGELFF,TGTGCCAGCAGAGTCCTCTTTGGGGACAGGGGATTTACCGGGGAGCTGTTTTTT
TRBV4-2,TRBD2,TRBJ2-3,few,CASSHPGGEAILYF,TGTGCCAGCAGCCACCCCGGGGGGGAGGCGATCCTGTATTTT
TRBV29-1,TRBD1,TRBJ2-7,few,CSAAARGLYEQYF,TGCAGCGCAGCAGCCAGGGGGCTCTACGAGCAGTACTTC
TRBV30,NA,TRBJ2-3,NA,CAWTPGRHGTDTQYF,TGTGCCTGGACCCCGGGGAGACACGGCACAGATACGCAGTATTTT
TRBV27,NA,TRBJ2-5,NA,CASGQLGETQYF,TGTGCCAGCGGACAACTTGGAGAGACCCAGTACTTC